Listed here are 13 T cell receptor beta chains from one sample, sequenced in a study of blood T cells in healthy people across ages. Alongside a J-beta primer mix, a sample-barcoded 5' primer served in a second PCR lasting roughly 6 to 12 cycles. TCRdb fed the 5' RACE reads into MiXCR, producing one record per CDR3 protein. The profile shows around 990,000 distinct CDR3 sequences, 35% to 40% of them singletons. The specimen sequenced was blood. The source of these receptors is a man between 18 and 35 years old in good health.

The rearrangement uses TRBV5-1 and TRBJ1-1; 9 bases are a match to TRBD1. The CDR3 spans 15 residues. Per germline, CDR1 SGHRS and CDR2 YFSETQ. Trimming took 3 bases from V and 6 from J; bases not matched to a gene: 9. The chain's CDR3 is CASSSLGQGVPEAFF. The CDR3 nucleotides are TGCGCCAGCAGCTCCCTGGGACAGGGAGTTCCTGAAGCTTTCTTT. Full variable domain (rest looked up from reference TRBV5-1 and TRBJ1-1): KAGVTQTPRYLIKTRGQQVTLSCSPISGHRSVSWYQQTPGQGLQFLFEYFSETQRNKGNFPGRFSGRQFSNSRSEMNVSTLELGDSALYLCASSSLGQGVPEAFFGQGTRLTVV.

This chain uses TRBV28 with TRBJ2-4, with no clear D. The J call is in doubt because the DNA end fits TRBJ2-7 better. This CDR3 has 12 residues. Germline V gene lookup returns CDR1 MDHEN and CDR2 SYDVKM. The CDR3 DNA sequence: TGTGCCAGCAGTTTTTCGTACTACGAGCAGTACTTC. It translates to CASSFSYYEQYF.

V gene TRBV7-9 combines with J gene TRBJ2-1; 7 bases map to TRBD2. Germline-derived CDR1 and CDR2 are SEHNR and FQNEAQ (reference sequence). This CDR3 comprises 17 residues. The J segment lost 3 bases and the V segment lost 3 bases, leaving 11 bases of the junction unmatched. The CDR3: CASSLPLQRGVYNEQFF. CDR3 DNA sequence: TGTGCCAGCAGCTTGCCCCTCCAGCGGGGAGTCTACAATGAGCAGTTCTTC. Looking up the rest from reference TRBV7-9 and TRBJ2-1 gives the full variable domain: DTGVSQNPRHKITKRGQNVTFRCDPISEHNRLYWYRQTLGQGPEFLTYFQNEAQLEKSRLLSDRFSAERPKGSFSTLEIQRTEQGDSAMYLCASSLPLQRGVYNEQFFGPGTRLTVL.

The rearrangement links TRBV29-1 to TRBJ1-2; D perhaps matches TRBD1 (5 bases). With 0 bases removed from V and 0 bases from J, the gap between germline ends came to 20 bases. Germline values: CDR1 SQVTM, CDR2 ANQGSEA. This CDR3 contains 18 residues. The CDR3 loop is CSVEDWDLRDPSNYGYTF. CDR3 bases: TGCAGCGTTGAAGATTGGGACCTGCGGGACCCATCTAACTATGGCTACACCTTC. The full variable domain, rest sourced from reference TRBV29-1 and TRBJ1-2, is SAVISQKPSRDICQRGTSLTIQCQVDSQVTMMFWYRQQPGQSLTLIATANQGSEATYESGFVIDKFPISRPNLTFSTLTVSNMSPEDSSIYLCSVEDWDLRDPSNYGYTFGSGTRLTVV.

The rearrangement joins TRBV29-1 to TRBJ1-1; D not resolved. CDR3 length: 10 amino acids. V lost 6 bases and J 7 bases, leaving 9 bases between the germline ends. From germline, CDR1 is SQVTM and CDR2 ANQGSEA. The chain's CDR3 is CSVSWGEAFF. The CDR3, as DNA: TGCAGCGTCAGCTGGGGTGAAGCTTTCTTT.

This clonotype showed up just a few times. V usage is TRBV20-1 and J usage is TRBJ1-2; D unresolved. The V end lost 0 bases, the J end lost 3 bases, and 8 bases lay between the germline ends. The CDR3 is 13 amino acids. Germline CDR1 reads DFQATT; CDR2 reads SNEGSKA (reference sequence). The CDR3 bases are TGCAGTGCTAGAGATCCGGGGTACTATGGCTACACCTTC. This sequence encodes CSARDPGYYGYTF.

This chain links TRBV5-1 with TRBJ2-3, with 12 bases fitting TRBD2. Looked up from germline, CDR1 is SGHRS and CDR2 is YFSETQ. The CDR3 runs to 17 residues. V shed 4 bases and J 2 bases; nucleotides not matched to a gene: 8. This CDR3 reads CASSVQLAGGATDTQYF. The CDR3 DNA sequence: TGCGCCAGCAGCGTGCAACTAGCGGGGGGCGCCACAGATACGCAGTATTTT.

The CDR3 DNA sequence: TGTGCCAGCAGTTATAGGGGGAACCAAGAGACCCAGTACTTC. It codes for CASSYRGNQETQYF. The J gene is TRBJ2-5, the V gene TRBV6-5; weak D call: TRBD1 (6 bases). The CDR3 has 14 amino acids. The V end lost 3 bases, the J end lost 0 bases, and 8 bases lay between the germline ends. Germline CDR1 reads MNHEY; CDR2 reads SVGAGI.

This chain connects TRBV7-9 to TRBJ2-1; possible D gene TRBD2, 7 bases. Trimming stripped 11 bases from V and 0 bases from J, with 14 bases between. The CDR3 runs 14 residues. The germline CDR1 and CDR2 sequences are SEHNR and FQNEAQ (reference sequence). The DNA of the CDR3 is TGTGCCCAGGTGGCGGGGGCCTCCTACAATGAGCAGTTCTTC. It specifies CAQVAGASYNEQFF.

This clonotype was found a few times. The rearrangement uses TRBV7-2 and TRBJ1-1; 8 bases line up with TRBD1. The germline V gene encodes CDR1 SGHTA and CDR2 FQGNSA. V lost 1 base, J lost 5 bases, and 6 bases stayed unmatched. The CDR3 has 15 amino acids. The CDR3 DNA follows: TGTGCCAGCAGCTTAGGACGGACAGGGCGGACTGAAGCTTTCTTT. Translated: CASSLGRTGRTEAFF.

This clonotype was detected a few times. CDR3 sequence reads: CASKEQPAGRDFYGYTF. CDR3 DNA: TGTGCCAGCAAGGAGCAGCCGGCGGGGCGCGATTTTTATGGCTACACCTTC. This sequence joins TRBV6-1 and TRBJ1-2; D is possibly TRBD1 (5 bases). This CDR3 region has 17 residues. Trimming cost V 7 bases and J 5 bases, with 26 bases left between them. CDR1 is MNHNS and CDR2 is SASEGT in the germline V gene.

This clonotype was found a few times. The chain is built from TRBV12-3 or TRBV12-4 and TRBJ2-3; no definite D call. CDR3 length equals 14 residues. Trimming shortened V by 5 bases and J by 6 bases, and 15 bases separated the two germline ends. DNA of the CDR3: TGTGCCAGCAGTCCGAGGACCAGCGCGGATACGCAGTATTTT. Translated: CASSPRTSADTQYF.

This clonotype occurred a few times. The chain has TRBV29-1 and TRBJ1-6, with D perhaps matching TRBD1 (6 bases). The CDR3 loop spans 13 amino acids. V dropped 5 bases and J dropped 4 bases, with 9 bases sitting between them. Germline V gene lookup returns CDR1 SQVTM and CDR2 ANQGSEA. For the CDR3, the DNA is TGCAGCGTTTCACAGGGATATAATTCACCCCTCCACTTT. This codes for CSVSQGYNSPLHF. Looking up the rest from reference TRBV29-1 and TRBJ1-6 gives the full variable domain: SAVISQKPSRDICQRGTSLTIQCQVDSQVTMMFWYRQQPGQSLTLIATANQGSEATYESGFVIDKFPISRPNLTFSTLTVSNMSPEDSSIYLCSVSQGYNSPLHFGNGTRLTVT.